This TCR beta chain is from a study of response to subunit inactivated influenza vaccine. TCRdb ran MiXCR on the RT-PCR reads and lists one entry per CDR3 protein. The table has about 780,000 distinct CDR3 sequences, 18% seen once; the top ten hold roughly 10%. The CDR3 sequence is 14 residues long. Germline assignment: CDR1 MNHEY and CDR2 SMNVEV (reference sequence). V was clipped by 2 bases and J by 2 bases, with 10 bases between them. This clonotype has more than one count but fewer than ten. Sample: PBMCs from blood, taken around 5 days after vaccination. The source is a man over 45 who received an inactivated influenza vaccine. V gene TRBV27 combines with J gene TRBJ2-7; no clear D. The CDR3 loop reads CASSLLHPTYEQYF. The CDR3 bases are TGTGCCAGCAGTTTACTACACCCCACCTACGAGCAGTACTTC.